The 10 T cell receptor beta chains reported below all come from one sample, sequenced in a study of blood T cell repertoires in COVID-19. Sequencing was performed with immunoSEQ multiplex PCR; in TCRdb, only in-frame clones are kept and a portion is missing. The sample comprises 100,000 or so clones, around 92% of which are singletons, and roughly 4.3% rests with the top ten. Material for sequencing was peripheral blood. These receptors originate from a man between 18 and 29 years old with acute or convalescent COVID-19.

The chain carries TRBV15 and TRBJ1-1; maybe TRBD1 (5 bases). This CDR3 contains 14 residues. The germline gives CDR1 LNHNV, CDR2 YYDKDF (reference sequence). V lost 1 base to trimming and J lost 0 bases, with 6 bases between them. The CDR3 is CATSRGDLNTEAFF. CDR3 sequence (DNA): TGTGCCACCAGCAGAGGGGACTTGAACACTGAAGCTTTCTTT.

This clone turned up a few times. This CDR3 is also generated by other DNA sequences in the sample. The CDR3 region is CASSFSSNQPQHF. The CDR3 DNA sequence: TGCGCCAGCTCCTTTAGTAGCAATCAGCCCCAGCATTTT. The chain has TRBV5-1 and TRBJ1-5; no firm D call. The germline CDR1 and CDR2 sequences are SGHRS and YFSETQ. There are 13 residues in the CDR3. V gave up 7 bases and J gave up 0 bases, with 8 bases separating them.

This chain connects TRBV19 to TRBJ1-3; no clear D. Germline V gene lookup returns CDR1 LNHDA and CDR2 SQIVND (reference sequence). CDR3 length equals 14 residues. V was cut by 5 bases and J by 4 bases, with 12 bases left in between. The CDR3 coding sequence is TGTGCCAGTAGTCCTCGGGATCTAGGAAACACCATATATTTT. Translation: CASSPRDLGNTIYF.

The chain combines TRBV6-5 with TRBJ2-7; D might be TRBD1 (6 bases). CDR3 length equals 14 residues. CDR1 and CDR2 from the germline V gene are MNHEY and SVGAGI. V was pared by 5 bases and J by 2 bases, with 13 bases between. The DNA of the CDR3 is TGTGCCAGCAGTCCGATACAGGGTGCCTACGAGCAGTACTTC. This gives the protein CASSPIQGAYEQYF.

This clone was seen only a few times. This chain uses TRBV24-1 with TRBJ2-5; TRBD2 matches at 7 bases. V was clipped by 9 bases and J by 2 bases; unmatched bases: 5. The CDR3 length is 13 residues. The germline V gene has CDR1 KGHDR and CDR2 SFDVKD. The CDR3 DNA reads TGTGCCACCGGGGGGGGAGAGCAAGAGACCCAGTACTTC. It is translated as CATGGGEQETQYF.

This chain joins TRBV7-9 and TRBJ1-2; D is ambiguous. Trimming stripped 0 bases from V and 2 bases from J, with 4 bases between. Germline CDR1 reads SEHNR; CDR2 reads FQNEAQ (reference sequence). The CDR3 has 13 residues. CDR3 amino acids: CASSLAENYGYTF. Written as DNA, the CDR3 is TGTGCCAGCAGCTTAGCGGAGAACTATGGCTACACCTTC.

V and J are TRBV18 and TRBJ2-7; no reliable D call. The germline gives CDR1 KGHSH, CDR2 LQKENI. Trimming took off 4 bases at V and 7 bases at J, with 17 bases between the two ends. The CDR3 spans 14 residues. The CDR3 spells CASSRQSQAAEQYF. The CDR3, as DNA: TGTGCCAGCTCACGTCAATCGCAGGCCGCGGAGCAGTACTTC.

CDR3 in DNA: TGTGCCAGCAGTCGGAGACAGGCGGCGGGTGGGCAGCCCCAGCATTTT. Translated, it gives CASSRRQAAGGQPQHF. The V and J genes are TRBV2 and TRBJ1-5, with D perhaps TRBD1 (6 bases). The CDR3 extends over 16 amino acids. Trimming pared 5 bases from V and 7 bases from J, leaving 21 bases between. The germline gives CDR1 SNHLY, CDR2 FYNNEI.

This clone was recorded only once. The chain uses TRBV25-1 and TRBJ2-3; D remains unclear. Germline V gene data show CDR1 as MGHDK and CDR2 as SYGVNS. CDR3 size: 17 residues. Deletions cut 3 bases from V and 0 bases from J, with 16 bases between. The CDR3 DNA reads TGTGCCAGCAGTGATACCGTCTATGGGCAAAGCACAGATACGCAGTATTTT. This translates into CASSDTVYGQSTDTQYF.

The CDR3 region is CASSSVQGASQKLFF. CDR3 nucleotides: TGTGCCAGCAGCTCCGTACAGGGGGCGAGTCAAAAACTGTTTTTT. The chain is built from TRBV11-2 and TRBJ1-4; TRBD1 matches at 9 bases. V lost 4 bases to trimming and J lost 9 bases; unmatched junction nucleotides: 9. This CDR3 has 15 residues. The germline V gene encodes CDR1 SGHAT and CDR2 FQNNGV.